This TCR beta chain stems from a study of blood T cell repertoires in COVID-19. Study-wide context: Sites across the United States, Italy and Spain contributed samples from acute and convalescent COVID-19. T cells, B-cell-depleted T cells, or PBMCs supplied cDNA or gDNA.

This CDR3 comprises 17 residues. The J segment lost 7 bases and the V segment lost 3 bases, leaving 14 bases of the junction unmatched. Germline lookup yields CDR1 MNHEY and CDR2 SMNVEV (reference sequence). In the authors' workflow: Nucleated cell number was recorded as an estimate derived from reference gene primer amplification. TCRdb's copy holds only in-frame clones and misses some; the assay was immunoSEQ multiplex PCR. V, J and clone size are those of that table, while D and trimming were read from the DNA. The sample includes around 110,000 clones, more than 75% seen only once; the top ten take approximately 1.5%.

V is TRBV27 and J is TRBJ1-4, with 7 nucleotides matching TRBD1. This TCR came from a middle-aged man with acute or convalescent COVID-19. Input material: peripheral blood. CDR3 region: CASSFRPGTVYGEKLFF. DNA of the CDR3: TGTGCCAGCAGTTTTCGGCCCGGGACAGTATATGGTGAAAAACTGTTTTTT.